The source of this T cell receptor (beta chain) is a study of cytomegalovirus exposure and HLA in healthy donors. Points from the study as a whole: Later work associated over 15,000 TCR beta sequences with HLA alleles at 0.05 false discovery rate. Sequencing probably produced one cluster of sequence variants that were highly shared. Roughly even sequencing depth across donors was the assumption behind the presence/absence analyses. TCR beta sequences reportedly predicted the HLA-A and HLA-B alleles of most subjects accurately.

The sample holds a few counts of this clone. Its antigen is undetermined. A multiplex PCR was run with 60 Vbeta primers and 13 Jbeta primers. Here immunoSEQ multiplex PCR was the method, and the copy in TCRdb shows in-frame clones only, minus some. This sample has about 120,000 clones, with 65% to 90% found just once. The CDR3 spans 16 residues. Germline V gives CDR1 SGHAT, CDR2 FQNNGV. Trimming removed 0 bases at V and 2 bases at J, with 13 bases between. The source is a man in his thirties or forties in good health and CMV-seronegative. The rearrangement joins TRBV11-2 to TRBJ1-2, with D perhaps matching TRBD1 (6 bases). The sample comprised PBMCs. In nucleotides, the CDR3 is TGTGCCAGCAGCTTAGACCCCGACAGGTTCAACTATGGCTACACCTTC. Encoded protein: CASSLDPDRFNYGYTF.